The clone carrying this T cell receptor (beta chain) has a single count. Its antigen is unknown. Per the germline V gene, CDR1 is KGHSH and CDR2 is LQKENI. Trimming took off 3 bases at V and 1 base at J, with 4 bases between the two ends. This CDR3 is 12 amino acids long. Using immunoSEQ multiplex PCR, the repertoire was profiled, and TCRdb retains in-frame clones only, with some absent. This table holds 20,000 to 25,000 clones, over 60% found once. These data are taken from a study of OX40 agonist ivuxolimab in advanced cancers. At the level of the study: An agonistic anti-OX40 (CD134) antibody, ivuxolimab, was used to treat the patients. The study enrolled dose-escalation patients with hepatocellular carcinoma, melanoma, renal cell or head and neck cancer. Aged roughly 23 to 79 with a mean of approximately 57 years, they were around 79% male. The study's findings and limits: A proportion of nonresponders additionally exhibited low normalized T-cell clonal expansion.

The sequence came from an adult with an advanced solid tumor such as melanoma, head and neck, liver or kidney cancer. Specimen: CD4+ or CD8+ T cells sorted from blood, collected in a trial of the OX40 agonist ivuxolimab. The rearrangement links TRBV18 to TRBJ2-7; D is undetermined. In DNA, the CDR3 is TGTGCCAGCTCACCTGAGTCCTACGAGCAGTACTTC. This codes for CASSPESYEQYF.